One TCR beta chain is described in this entry. The antigen it binds to is not known. No much larger clone exists at a distance of one base, and base qualities are not known. The time point label here, explained by the study, means: baseline before first vaccination. Samples from vaccinated people were obtained from the UK trials COV001 and COV002, which included a single-blind randomized controlled phase 2/3 trial of AZD1222 (ChAdOx1 nCoV-19) in healthy adults. For TCRbeta chain sequencing, PBMC samples from trial participants were taken at day 0 and at day 28 after the second dose. Via the germline V gene, CDR1 is MNHEY and CDR2 SVGEGT. Inclusive of the bounding cysteine and phenylalanine, the CDR3 is 15 residues long. Of all the DNA, just the CDR3 is kept, 45 bases in frame from base 1. V is shortened by 4 bases, J by 4 bases, and the region joining them spans 14 bases. The sample is drawn from a study of T cell responses to AZD1222 COVID-19 vaccine (dated by TCRdb to the early 2020s). Concerning the study at large: AZD1222 recipients with second doses at about 4 weeks or about 12 weeks were pooled, because spike-specific TCR depth and breadth did not differ between schedules. A total of just over 230 trial participants underwent TCR sequencing, of whom 207 had received two doses of AZD1222 and 26 had received two doses of the MenACWY control vaccine. Trial participants were enrolled by age into subgroups of 18-55, 56-69 and 70-plus years, and about 150, 27 and 61 TCR-sequenced participants, respectively, were included in these subgroups.

The CDR3 regions of human TCRbeta chains were analyzed by immunosequencing. The original methods were these. TCRs in the repertoires were matched against a reference library of SARS-CoV-2-specific TCRs that had been generated with the MIRA antigen-specificity platform. Breadth meant the fraction of unique TCRs that were SARS-CoV-2-associated, whereas depth meant the fraction of total T cells that were SARS-CoV-2-associated. Using the MIRA data, each spike-specific TCR was assigned both to the spike region to which the TCR was reactive and to a CD4 or CD8 class. Log10-transformed breadth and depth values were compared by one-way ANOVA with Sidak's multiple comparisons tests. TCRdb provides this immuneACCESS table in a form limited to in-frame rearrangements. Some clones are lacking; in checked studies, under half of them reflect an unresolved V gene, and why the rest are absent is not known. V and J calls and clone size come straight from that table; D and trimming were deduced from the DNA. The sample table contains 96,000 or so clones; only one count was recorded for roughly 88% of them. About 26% of the sample goes to the ten largest clones.

Study-wide conclusions, independent of this receptor: After two AZD1222 doses, both the breadth and the depth of spike-specific TCRs were significantly higher than at day 0 and than in MenACWY recipients. Only a handful of AZD1222 recipients were SARS-CoV-2 seropositive at baseline, limiting conclusions about previously exposed vaccinees. Vaccine-associated CD4 TCRs spanned the whole spike protein, with dominant responses in regions 160-218 and 743-854. The 56-69-year group was small, and its depth increase did not reach significance, likely because of low power. Because no samples from the day 14 peak response were available, repertoires could be characterized only after the peak T cell response. Reportedly, close to half of the unique spike-specific TCRs recognized epitopes lying outside the regions that are mutated in the B.1.351 and B.1.1.7 variants. Most participants were white British and females outnumbered males, and the authors suggested that clonal diversity may have been underestimated.

In this chain, TRBV6-2 or TRBV6-3 is recombined with TRBJ2-1; the D gene could be TRBD1 or TRBD2, each one agreeing over 5 bases. This sequence originates from an adult in good health. The sequences come from peripheral blood, collected on day 0 of AZD1222 vaccination. The bases read TGTGCCAGCAGTTCCGGGACCACCCTTTACAATGAGCAGTTCTTC. Protein translation: CASSSGTTLYNEQFF.